This passage covers 9 T cell receptor beta chains from one sample sequenced in a study of cytomegalovirus exposure and HLA in healthy donors. Primers: 60 Vbeta forward and 13 Jbeta reverse. The table came from immunoSEQ multiplex PCR; TCRdb's copy has only in-frame clones and leaves some out. The top ten clones hold 6.5% of a sample with 200,000 or so clones, more than 75% of them seen once. The sequencing sample was made of PBMCs. The receptors originated from a woman between 45 and 65 years old in good health and CMV-seropositive.

The rearrangement uses TRBV7-3 and TRBJ2-1; TRBD2 matches at 12 bases. This CDR3 is built from 19 residues. The trim removed 4 bases at V and 0 bases at J, leaving 10 bases unmatched. CDR1 is SGHTA and CDR2 is FQGTGA in the germline V gene. The CDR3 DNA reads as TGTGCCAGCAGCTCGATGGGACTAGCGGGCCCGAGCTCCTACAATGAGCAGTTCTTC. Amino acid sequence: CASSSMGLAGPSSYNEQFF.

This clone was seen a handful of times. The rearrangement uses TRBV5-1 and TRBJ1-6, with no clear D. Germline CDR1 reads SGHRS; CDR2 reads YFSETQ. Trimming pared 0 bases from V and 10 bases from J, leaving 11 bases between. This CDR3 region has 14 residues. CDR3 DNA sequence: TGCGCCAGCAGCTTGGAAACTCTGGGCTCACCCCTCCACTTT. The encoded protein is CASSLETLGSPLHF.

The gene calls are TRBV28 and TRBJ2-4, with 9 bases identical to TRBD1. The germline V gene encodes CDR1 MDHEN and CDR2 SYDVKM. The ends lost 5 bases at V and 10 bases at J; junction bases unmatched: 15. This CDR3 region has 16 residues. The CDR3 protein is CASSTAGTGWNLIQYF. The DNA for the CDR3 is TGTGCCAGCAGTACCGCCGGGACAGGGTGGAATCTTATTCAGTACTTC. The full variable domain, with the rest looked up from reference TRBV28 and TRBJ2-4, is DVKVTQSSRYLVKRTGEKVFLECVQDMDHENMFWYRQDPGLGLRLIYFSYDVKMKEKGDIPEGYSVSREKKERFSLILESASTNQTSMYLCASSTAGTGWNLIQYFGAGTRLSVL.

The chain employs TRBV5-1 and TRBJ2-7; 8 bases are shared with TRBD2. In germline, CDR1 is SGHRS, CDR2 YFSETQ. The CDR3 is 15 residues long. With V trimmed by 4 bases and J by 3 bases, 9 bases remained unmatched. The DNA of the CDR3 is TGCGCCAGCAGCGCGGGGGGTGAGCGGGGCTACGAGCAGTACTTC. This encodes CASSAGGERGYEQYF.

The gene calls are TRBV5-1 and TRBJ2-1; a weak D match, TRBD2 (5 bases). The length of the CDR3 is 17 residues. Per the germline V gene, CDR1 is SGHRS and CDR2 is YFSETQ. V was pared by 1 base and J by 0 bases, with 14 bases between. This CDR3 is CASSLIPGLGSYNEQFF. As DNA, the CDR3 is TGCGCCAGCAGCTTGATTCCGGGGTTAGGCTCCTACAATGAGCAGTTCTTC.

The chain uses TRBV9 and TRBJ1-2, with D uncertain. CDR1 is SGDLS, CDR2 YYNGEE, per germline. V lost 3 bases and J 0 bases, leaving 18 bases between the germline ends. This CDR3 has 17 amino acids. In DNA form, the CDR3 reads TGTGCCAGCAGCGCCTCTGGCCGTGTGCTGTCTAACTATGGCTACACCTTC. This gives the protein CASSASGRVLSNYGYTF.

J is TRBJ2-3 and V is TRBV2; 11 nucleotides match TRBD2. This CDR3 is built from 14 residues. Germline-derived CDR1 and CDR2 are SNHLY and FYNNEI. Germline trimming cut 11 bases from V and 5 bases from J; bases unmatched to any gene: 9. The CDR3 sequence: CASIAGGPEDTQYF. Here the CDR3 DNA reads TGTGCCTCAATAGCGGGGGGGCCTGAAGATACGCAGTATTTT.

This clone appeared a single time. This sequence joins TRBV7-6 and TRBJ2-3; TRBD1 agrees at 8 bases. The CDR3 has 16 residues. With 1 base clipped from V and 4 bases from J, the junction kept 7 bases outside the gene matches. CDR1 is SGHVS, CDR2 FNYEAQ, per germline. DNA for the CDR3: TGTGCCAGCAGCTTAGTACAGGGGGTACCCGCAGATACGCAGTATTTT. As protein: CASSLVQGVPADTQYF.

The chain carries TRBV18 and TRBJ2-5; D is undetermined. CDR3 length equals 13 residues. Germline loops: CDR1 KGHSH, CDR2 LQKENI. V was cut by 3 bases and J by 3 bases, with 8 bases left in between. The CDR3 DNA reads TGTGCCAGCTCACCCCTTCAGAAAGAGACCCAGTACTTC. Its protein is CASSPLQKETQYF.